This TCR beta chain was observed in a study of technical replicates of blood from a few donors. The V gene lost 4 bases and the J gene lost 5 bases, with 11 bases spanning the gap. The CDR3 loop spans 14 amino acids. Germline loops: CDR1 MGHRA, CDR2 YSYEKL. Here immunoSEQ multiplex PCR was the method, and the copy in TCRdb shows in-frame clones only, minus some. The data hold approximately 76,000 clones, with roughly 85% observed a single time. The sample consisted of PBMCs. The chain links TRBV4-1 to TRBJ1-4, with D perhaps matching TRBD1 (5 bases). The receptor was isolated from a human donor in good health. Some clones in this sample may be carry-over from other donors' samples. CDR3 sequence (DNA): TGCGCCAGCAGCCCAGGACGGGGGAATGAAAAACTGTTTTTT. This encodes CASSPGRGNEKLFF.